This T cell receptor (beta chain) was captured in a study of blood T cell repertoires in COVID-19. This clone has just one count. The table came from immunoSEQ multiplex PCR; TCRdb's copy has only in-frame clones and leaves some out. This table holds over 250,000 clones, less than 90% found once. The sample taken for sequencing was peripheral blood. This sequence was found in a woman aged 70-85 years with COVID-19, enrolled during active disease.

The CDR3 region has the DNA TGTGCCATCAAGGACACCTACACAGATACGCAGTATTTT. Its translation is CAIKDTYTDTQYF. The chain carries TRBV10-3 and TRBJ2-3, with TRBD1 as a possible D gene (5 bases). Germline V lookup: CDR1 ENHRY, CDR2 SYGVKD. V was shortened by 7 bases and J by 2 bases, with 10 bases between the two germline ends. The CDR3 runs 13 residues.